This passage covers 7 T cell receptor beta chains from one sample sequenced in a study of blood T cell repertoires in COVID-19. Assay: immunoSEQ multiplex PCR; the TCRdb copy retains only in-frame clones and omits some. The repertoire holds tens of thousands of clones, more than 75% seen once, with more than 5.5% in the top ten. Specimen: peripheral blood. The receptors were sampled from a man aged 50 or older with active or convalescent COVID-19.

This CDR3 reads CARDRGNSPLHF. CDR3 nucleotides: TGTGCCAGGGACAGGGGCAATTCACCCCTCCACTTT. The rearrangement uses TRBV11-2 and TRBJ1-6; 9 bases fit TRBD1. The CDR3 extends over 12 amino acids. Trimming took 9 bases from V and 7 from J; bases not matched to a gene: 1. CDR1 and CDR2 (germline): SGHAT, FQNNGV.

The chain combines TRBV4-3 with TRBJ2-5; TRBD2 aligns across 10 bases. CDR1 LGHNA and CDR2 YSLEER come from the germline V gene. The CDR3 contains 14 residues. Trimming cost V 4 bases and J 5 bases; bases outside gene matches: 4. The CDR3 spells CASSPSGGGETQYF. The CDR3 nucleotides are TGCGCCAGCAGCCCTAGCGGGGGAGGTGAGACCCAGTACTTC.

V and J are TRBV5-1 and TRBJ1-1; 8 bases agree with TRBD1. V was clipped by 4 bases and J by 4 bases; unmatched bases: 9. The CDR3 is 15 amino acids. From germline, CDR1 is SGHRS and CDR2 YFSETQ. CDR3 coding DNA: TGCGCCAGCAGCGGGGGACAGGCCCTGGTCACTGAAGCTTTCTTT. Amino acids: CASSGGQALVTEAFF.

The V call is TRBV3-1 (or the pseudogene TRBV3-2), the J call TRBJ1-2; 10 positions agree with TRBD1. CDR1 LGHDT and CDR2 YNNKEL come from the germline V gene (reference sequence). The CDR3 is 14 amino acids. V lost 3 bases to trimming and J lost 6 bases; unmatched junction nucleotides: 4. CDR3 residues: CASSHDRGQDGYTF. CDR3 DNA: TGTGCCAGCAGCCATGACAGGGGGCAGGATGGCTACACCTTC.

The chain carries TRBV4-3 and TRBJ1-5, with D hard to call. CDR3 length: 13 residues. Germline loops: CDR1 LGHNA, CDR2 YSLEER. The V gene lost 0 bases and the J gene lost 6 bases, with 6 bases spanning the gap. CDR3 protein: CASSQEPTQPQHF. CDR3 bases: TGCGCCAGCAGCCAAGAGCCTACTCAGCCCCAGCATTTT.

The J gene is TRBJ1-3, the V gene TRBV28, with D tentatively TRBD1 (5 bases). Germline assignment: CDR1 MDHEN and CDR2 SYDVKM. The CDR3 loop spans 17 amino acids. Trimming stripped 9 bases from V and 0 bases from J, with 21 bases between. The CDR3 reads CASVDSTVTFSGNTIYF. CDR3 bases: TGTGCCAGTGTCGATTCGACAGTTACCTTCTCTGGAAACACCATATATTTT.

The chain recombines TRBV15 with TRBJ2-5, with 7 bases matching TRBD1. Per germline, CDR1 LNHNV and CDR2 YYDKDF (reference sequence). The CDR3 sequence is 15 residues long. J gave up 4 bases and V 0 bases, and 5 bases lay outside the gene matches. This CDR3 reads CATSRDLGTVETQYF. CDR3 nucleotide sequence: TGTGCCACCAGCAGAGATCTCGGGACAGTAGAGACCCAGTACTTC.